This entry features one TCR beta chain sequence. Sequencing used immunoSEQ multiplex PCR; TCRdb keeps in-frame clones, though not all of them. The data show about 770,000 clones, with approximately 77% seen just once and less than 2% held by the top ten. The data derive from a study of shared clonotypes between healthy human individuals. CDR3 length: 16 amino acids. V gave up 4 bases and J gave up 4 bases; unmatched junction bases: 5. The V gene's germline CDR1 is SEHNR and CDR2 FQNEAQ (reference sequence). V is TRBV7-9 and J is TRBJ2-3; TRBD2 matches 13 bases. The TCR sequence derives from a woman aged 25 to 39 in good health. Sequencing used memory CD4+ T cells sorted from blood. Documented subset: CD45RA-negative fraction. The CDR3 spells CASSSGLAGEADTQYF. The DNA for the CDR3 is TGTGCCAGCAGCTCCGGACTAGCGGGAGAAGCAGATACGCAGTATTTT.